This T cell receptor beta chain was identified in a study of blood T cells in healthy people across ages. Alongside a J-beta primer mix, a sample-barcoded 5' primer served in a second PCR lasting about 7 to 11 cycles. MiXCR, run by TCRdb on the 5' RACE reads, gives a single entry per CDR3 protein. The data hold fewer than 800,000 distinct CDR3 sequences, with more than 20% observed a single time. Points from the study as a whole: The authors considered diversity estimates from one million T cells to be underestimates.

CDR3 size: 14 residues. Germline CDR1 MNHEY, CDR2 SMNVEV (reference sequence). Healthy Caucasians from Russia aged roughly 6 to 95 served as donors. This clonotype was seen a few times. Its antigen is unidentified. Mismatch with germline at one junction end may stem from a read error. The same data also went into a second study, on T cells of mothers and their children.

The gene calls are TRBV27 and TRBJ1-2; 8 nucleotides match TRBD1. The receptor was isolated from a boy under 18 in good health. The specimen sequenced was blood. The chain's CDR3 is CAGSSRTGWDGYTF. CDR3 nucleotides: TGTGCCGGCAGTTCCCGGACAGGGTGGGATGGCTACACCTTC.